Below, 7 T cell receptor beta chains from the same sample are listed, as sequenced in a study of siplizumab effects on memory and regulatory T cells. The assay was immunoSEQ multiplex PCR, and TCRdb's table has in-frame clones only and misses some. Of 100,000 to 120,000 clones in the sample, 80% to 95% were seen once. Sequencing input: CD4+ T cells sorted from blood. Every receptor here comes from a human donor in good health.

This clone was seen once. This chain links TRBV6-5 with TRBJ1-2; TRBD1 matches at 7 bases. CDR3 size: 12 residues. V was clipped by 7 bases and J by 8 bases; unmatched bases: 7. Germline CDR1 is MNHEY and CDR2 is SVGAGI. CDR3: CASNRQGGGYTF. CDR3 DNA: TGTGCCAGCAACAGACAGGGCGGGGGCTACACCTTC.

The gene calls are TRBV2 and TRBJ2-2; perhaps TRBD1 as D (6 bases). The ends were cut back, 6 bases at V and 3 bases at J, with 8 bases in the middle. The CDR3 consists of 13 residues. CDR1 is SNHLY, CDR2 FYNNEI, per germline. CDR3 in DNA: TGTGCCAGCAGGCCAGGGGACACCGGGGAGCTGTTTTTT. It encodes CASRPGDTGELFF.

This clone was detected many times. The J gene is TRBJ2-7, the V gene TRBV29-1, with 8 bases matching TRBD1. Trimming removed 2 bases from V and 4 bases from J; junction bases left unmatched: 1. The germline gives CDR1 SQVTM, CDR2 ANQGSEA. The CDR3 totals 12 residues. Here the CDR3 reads CSVERTGYEQYF. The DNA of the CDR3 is TGCAGCGTTGAAAGGACAGGGTACGAGCAGTACTTC.

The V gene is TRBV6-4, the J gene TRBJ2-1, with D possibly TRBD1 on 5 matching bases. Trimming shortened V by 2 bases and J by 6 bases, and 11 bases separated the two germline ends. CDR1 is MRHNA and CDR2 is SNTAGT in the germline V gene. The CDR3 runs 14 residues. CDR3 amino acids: CASSDQPGFNEQFF. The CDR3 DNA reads TGTGCCAGCAGTGACCAACCAGGGTTCAATGAGCAGTTCTTC.

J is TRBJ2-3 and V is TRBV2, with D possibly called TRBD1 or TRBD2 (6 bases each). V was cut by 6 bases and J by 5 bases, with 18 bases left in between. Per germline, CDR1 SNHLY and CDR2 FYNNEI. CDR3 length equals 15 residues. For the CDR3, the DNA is TGTGCCAGCAGGGCACAGGGAAAGGGGGGAGATACGCAGTATTTT. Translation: CASRAQGKGGDTQYF. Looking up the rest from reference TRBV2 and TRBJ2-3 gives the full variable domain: EPEVTQTPSHQVTQMGQEVILRCVPISNHLYFYWYRQILGQKVEFLVSFYNNEISEKSEIFDDQFSVERPDGSNFTLKIRSTKLEDSAMYFCASRAQGKGGDTQYFGPGTRLTVL.

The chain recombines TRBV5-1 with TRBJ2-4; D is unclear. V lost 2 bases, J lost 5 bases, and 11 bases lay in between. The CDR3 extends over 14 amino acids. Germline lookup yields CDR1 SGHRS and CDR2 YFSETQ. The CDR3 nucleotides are TGCGCCAGCAGCTTTATGGTGACTCAAAACATTCAGTACTTC. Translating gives CASSFMVTQNIQYF.

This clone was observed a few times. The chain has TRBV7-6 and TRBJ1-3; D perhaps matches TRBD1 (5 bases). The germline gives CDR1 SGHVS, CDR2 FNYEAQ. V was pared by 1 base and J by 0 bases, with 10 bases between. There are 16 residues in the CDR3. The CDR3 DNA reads TGTGCCAGCAGCTTAGGCCCTGGGGGCTCTGGAAACACCATATATTTT. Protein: CASSLGPGGSGNTIYF. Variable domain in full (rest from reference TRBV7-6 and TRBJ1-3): GAGVSQSPRYKVTKRGQDVALRCDPISGHVSLYWYRQALGQGPEFLTYFNYEAQQDKSGLPNDRFSAERPEGSISTLTIQRTEQRDSAMYRCASSLGPGGSGNTIYFGEGSWLTVV.